This section outlines one T cell receptor (beta chain) sequence together with its context. Its antigen is not known. The CDR3 totals 15 residues. The germline gives CDR1 LGHDT, CDR2 YNNKEL (reference sequence). After removal of 4 bases from V and 2 bases from J, the junction contained 1 base not matched to a gene. The data were taken from a study of T cell responses to AZD1222 COVID-19 vaccine. Study-wide points: Possibly, clonal diversity was underestimated; donors were largely white British and included more females. Unmutated variant regions are reportedly targeted by nearly half of spike-specific TCRs. Researchers report vaccine-associated CD4 TCRs spanning spike, with dominance at 160-218 and 743-854.

Repertoires were generated with immunoSEQ multiplex PCR, while TCRdb's copy carries only in-frame clones and drops some. The table lists roughly 51,000 clones, 86% of them singletons. The source was peripheral blood, collected 28 days after the second AZD1222 dose. The sequence came from an adult who received the AZD1222 COVID-19 vaccine. The rearrangement joins TRBV3-1 (or the pseudogene TRBV3-2) to TRBJ2-5; 13 nucleotides align to TRBD2. The CDR3: CASSRTSGGQETQYF. The CDR3 DNA sequence: TGTGCCAGCAGCCGGACTAGCGGGGGTCAAGAGACCCAGTACTTC.